This TCR beta chain was retrieved from a study of T cells after posttransplantation cyclophosphamide. Findings and caveats of the study: TRB clonality was highly associated with recipient CMV seropositivity and reactivation. Donor-recipient repertoire similarity was low at 1-2 months, rising over year one. TRB overlap between skin or GI tissue T cells and blood was limited.

V gave up 6 bases and J gave up 3 bases, with 7 bases separating them. This CDR3 contains 12 residues. The germline V gene encodes CDR1 LNHDA and CDR2 SQIVND (reference sequence). Cyclophosphamide on days +3 and +4 followed busulfan-fludarabine conditioning and a marrow graft. This clone was detected many times. Its matching antigen is unknown. Profiling relied on immunoSEQ multiplex PCR, and the TCRdb table lists in-frame clones only, not all of them. Listed here are roughly 5,400 clones without any singletons, the top ten holding roughly 25%. This sequence was found in a male patient aged 60 to 75 who received an allogeneic stem cell transplant from a related donor, was CMV-positive, and had acute GVHD only. The T cells may come from the graft donor. Sequences were derived from PBMCs, sampled 350 to 400 days after allogeneic stem cell transplant with posttransplant cyclophosphamide. The chain couples TRBV19 to TRBJ2-3; a possible D gene is TRBD1 (5 bases). The CDR3 protein is CASSRQTDTQYF. CDR3 sequence (DNA): TGTGCCAGTAGCAGACAGACAGATACGCAGTATTTT.